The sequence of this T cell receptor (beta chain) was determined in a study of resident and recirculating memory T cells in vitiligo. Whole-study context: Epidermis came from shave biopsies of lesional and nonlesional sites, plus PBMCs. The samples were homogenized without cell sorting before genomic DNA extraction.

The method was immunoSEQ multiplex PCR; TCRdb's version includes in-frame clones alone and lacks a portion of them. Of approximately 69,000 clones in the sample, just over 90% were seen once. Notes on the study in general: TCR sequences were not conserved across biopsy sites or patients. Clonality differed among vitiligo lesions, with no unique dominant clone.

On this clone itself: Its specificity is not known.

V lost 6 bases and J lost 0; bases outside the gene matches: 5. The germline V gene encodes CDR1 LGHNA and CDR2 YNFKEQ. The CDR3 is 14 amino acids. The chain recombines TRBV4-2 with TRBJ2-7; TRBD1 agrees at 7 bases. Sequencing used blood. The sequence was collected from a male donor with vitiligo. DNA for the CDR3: TGTGCCAGCAGAGGGACAGCCAGCTCCTACGAGCAGTACTTC. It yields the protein CASRGTASSYEQYF.